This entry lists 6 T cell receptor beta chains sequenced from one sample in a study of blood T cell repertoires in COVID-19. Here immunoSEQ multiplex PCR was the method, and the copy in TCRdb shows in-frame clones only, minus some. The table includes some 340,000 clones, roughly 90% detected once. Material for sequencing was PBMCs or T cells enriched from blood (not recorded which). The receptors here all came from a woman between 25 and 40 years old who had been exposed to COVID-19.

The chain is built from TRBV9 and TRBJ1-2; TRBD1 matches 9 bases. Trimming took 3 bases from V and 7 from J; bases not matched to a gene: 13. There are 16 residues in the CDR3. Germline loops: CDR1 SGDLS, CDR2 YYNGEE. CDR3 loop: CASSDFGTGTAGGYTF. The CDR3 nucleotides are TGTGCCAGCAGCGATTTCGGGACAGGGACTGCAGGTGGCTACACCTTC.

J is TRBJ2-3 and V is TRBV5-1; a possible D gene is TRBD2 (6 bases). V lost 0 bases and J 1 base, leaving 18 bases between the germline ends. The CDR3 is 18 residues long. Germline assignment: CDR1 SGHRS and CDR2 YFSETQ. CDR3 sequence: CASSLGALLVAGTDTQYF. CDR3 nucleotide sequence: TGCGCCAGCAGCTTGGGGGCCCTACTCGTAGCGGGCACAGATACGCAGTATTTT.

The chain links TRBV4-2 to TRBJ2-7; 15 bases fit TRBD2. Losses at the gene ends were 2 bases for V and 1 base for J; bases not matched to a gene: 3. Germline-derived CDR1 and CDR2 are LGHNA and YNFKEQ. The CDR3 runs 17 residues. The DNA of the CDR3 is TGTGCCAGCAGCCAACAGGGACTAGCGGGGGGTTCCTACGAGCAGTACTTC. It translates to CASSQQGLAGGSYEQYF.

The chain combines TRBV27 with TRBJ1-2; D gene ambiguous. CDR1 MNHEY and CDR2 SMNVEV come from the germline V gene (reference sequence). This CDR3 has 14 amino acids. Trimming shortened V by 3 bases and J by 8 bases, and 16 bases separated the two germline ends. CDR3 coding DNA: TGTGCCAGCAGTTTCCGGACGGGGTCCGCCGGCTACACCTTC. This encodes CASSFRTGSAGYTF.

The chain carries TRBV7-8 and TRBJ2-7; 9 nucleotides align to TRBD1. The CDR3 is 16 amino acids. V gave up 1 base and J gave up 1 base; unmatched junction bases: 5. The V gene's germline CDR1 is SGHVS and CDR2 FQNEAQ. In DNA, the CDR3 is TGTGCCAGCAGCTTAGGGGGGACAGGGCTTTCCTACGAGCAGTACTTC. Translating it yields CASSLGGTGLSYEQYF.

DNA of the CDR3: TGTGCCAGTAAGGGACAGGGTTTCACTGAAGCTTTCTTT. This sequence encodes CASKGQGFTEAFF. This chain links TRBV19 with TRBJ1-1; the match to TRBD1 covers 9 bases. Trimming took 7 bases from V and 4 from J; bases not matched to a gene: 4. CDR1 and CDR2 (germline): LNHDA, SQIVND (reference sequence). CDR3 length equals 13 residues.